This paragraph covers one TCR beta chain sequence. Original processing methods: It was from reference gene primer amplification that nucleated cell counts were estimated. Profiled with immunoSEQ multiplex PCR; TCRdb holds only in-frame clones, not every one. That table furnishes V, J and clone size, whereas the DNA furnished D and trimming. The sample records fewer than 200,000 clones, 81% being singletons. The sample originates from a study of blood T cell repertoires in COVID-19. Study background: Sources were T cells, B-cell-depleted T cells, or PBMCs; the material itself was cDNA or gDNA.

The CDR3 has 14 amino acids. V dropped 1 base and J dropped 0 bases, with 4 bases sitting between them. Germline-derived CDR1 and CDR2 are SEHNR and FQNEAQ (reference sequence). The sample comprised peripheral blood. The chain employs TRBV7-9 and TRBJ1-5; D unclear. The sequence came from a woman in her 40s with COVID-19, enrolled during active disease. CDR3 sequence reads: CASSLGNSNQPQHF. The CDR3 DNA reads TGTGCCAGCAGCTTAGGTAATAGCAATCAGCCCCAGCATTTT.